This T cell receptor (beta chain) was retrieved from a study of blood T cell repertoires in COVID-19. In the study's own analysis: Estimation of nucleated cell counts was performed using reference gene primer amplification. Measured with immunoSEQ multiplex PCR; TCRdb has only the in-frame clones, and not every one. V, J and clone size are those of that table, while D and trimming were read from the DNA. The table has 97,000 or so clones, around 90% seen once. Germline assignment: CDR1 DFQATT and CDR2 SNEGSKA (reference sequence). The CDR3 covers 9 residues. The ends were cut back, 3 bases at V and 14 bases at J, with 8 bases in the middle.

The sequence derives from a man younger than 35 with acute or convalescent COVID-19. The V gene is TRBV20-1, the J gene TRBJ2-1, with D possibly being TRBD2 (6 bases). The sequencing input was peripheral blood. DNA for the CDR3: TGCAGTGCTAGGCCGGGGGAGTTCTTC. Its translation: CSARPGEFF.